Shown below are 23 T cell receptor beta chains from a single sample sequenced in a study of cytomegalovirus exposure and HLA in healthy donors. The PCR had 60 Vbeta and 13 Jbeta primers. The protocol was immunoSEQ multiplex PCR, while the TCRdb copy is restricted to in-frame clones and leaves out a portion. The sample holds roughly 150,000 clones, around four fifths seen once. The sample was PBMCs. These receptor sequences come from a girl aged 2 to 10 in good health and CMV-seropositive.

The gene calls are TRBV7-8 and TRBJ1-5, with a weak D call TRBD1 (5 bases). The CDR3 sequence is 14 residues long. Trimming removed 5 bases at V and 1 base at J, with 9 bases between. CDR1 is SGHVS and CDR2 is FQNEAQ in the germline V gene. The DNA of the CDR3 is TGTGCCAGCAGCCGGGGACTGAGCAATCAGCCCCAGCATTTT. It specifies CASSRGLSNQPQHF.

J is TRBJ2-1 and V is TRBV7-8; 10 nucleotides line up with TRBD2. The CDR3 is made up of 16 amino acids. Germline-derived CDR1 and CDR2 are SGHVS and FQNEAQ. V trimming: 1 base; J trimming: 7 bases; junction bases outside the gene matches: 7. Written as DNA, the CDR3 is TGTGCCAGCAGCTTAGAGCCAGCGGGAGGGCTAAATGAGCAGTTCTTC. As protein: CASSLEPAGGLNEQFF.

CDR3: CASSSRTGGLIYGYTF. DNA of the CDR3: TGTGCCAGCAGTTCACGGACAGGGGGCCTCATCTATGGCTACACCTTC. The rearrangement uses TRBV28 and TRBJ1-2, with 11 bases that match TRBD1. With 4 bases clipped from V and 4 bases from J, the junction kept 8 bases outside the gene matches. The CDR3 is 16 amino acids. Germline loops: CDR1 MDHEN, CDR2 SYDVKM.

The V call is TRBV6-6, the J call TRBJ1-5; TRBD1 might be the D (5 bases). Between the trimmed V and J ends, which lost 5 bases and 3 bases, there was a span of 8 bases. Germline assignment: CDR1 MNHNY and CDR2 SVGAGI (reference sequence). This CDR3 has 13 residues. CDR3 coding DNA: TGTGCCAGCAGTCGACAGACCAATCAGCCCCAGCATTTT. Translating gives CASSRQTNQPQHF.

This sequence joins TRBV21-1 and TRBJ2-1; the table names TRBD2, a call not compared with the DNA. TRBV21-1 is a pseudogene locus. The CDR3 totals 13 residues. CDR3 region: CASPCLAHNEQFF. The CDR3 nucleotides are TGTGCCAGCCCCTGCTTAGCGCACAATGAGCAGTTCTTC.

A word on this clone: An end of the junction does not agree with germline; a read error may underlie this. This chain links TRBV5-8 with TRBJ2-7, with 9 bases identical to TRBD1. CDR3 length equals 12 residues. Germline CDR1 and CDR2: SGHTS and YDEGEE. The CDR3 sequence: CASGPRDRDLCF. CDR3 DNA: TGTGCCAGCGGACCCCGGGACAGGGACCTCTGCTTC.

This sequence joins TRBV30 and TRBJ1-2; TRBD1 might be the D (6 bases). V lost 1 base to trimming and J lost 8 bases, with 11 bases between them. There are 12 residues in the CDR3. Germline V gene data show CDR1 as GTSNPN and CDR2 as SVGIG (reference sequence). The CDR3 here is CAWSAGDGGYTF. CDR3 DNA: TGTGCCTGGAGTGCAGGGGACGGCGGCTACACCTTC.

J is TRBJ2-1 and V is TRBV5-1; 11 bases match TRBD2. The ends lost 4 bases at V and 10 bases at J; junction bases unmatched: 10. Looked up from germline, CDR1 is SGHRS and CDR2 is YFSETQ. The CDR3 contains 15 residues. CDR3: CASSGGRLAGNEQFF. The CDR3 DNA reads TGCGCCAGCAGCGGGGGACGACTAGCGGGGAACGAGCAGTTCTTC. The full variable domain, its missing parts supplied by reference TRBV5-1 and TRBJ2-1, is KAGVTQTPRYLIKTRGQQVTLSCSPISGHRSVSWYQQTPGQGLQFLFEYFSETQRNKGNFPGRFSGRQFSNSRSEMNVSTLELGDSALYLCASSGGRLAGNEQFFGPGTRLTVL.

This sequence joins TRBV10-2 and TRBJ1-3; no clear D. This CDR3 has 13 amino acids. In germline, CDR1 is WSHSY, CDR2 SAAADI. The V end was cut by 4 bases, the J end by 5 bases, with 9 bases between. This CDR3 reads CASSVIHRNTIYF. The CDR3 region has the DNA TGCGCCAGCAGTGTTATACATCGAAACACCATATATTTT.

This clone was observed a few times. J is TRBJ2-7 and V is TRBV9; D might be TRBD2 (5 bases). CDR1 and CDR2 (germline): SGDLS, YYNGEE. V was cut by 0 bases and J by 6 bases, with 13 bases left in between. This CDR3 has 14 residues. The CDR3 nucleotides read TGTGCCAGCAGCGTAGGGGTCGGGAACTCCGAGCAGTACTTC. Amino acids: CASSVGVGNSEQYF.

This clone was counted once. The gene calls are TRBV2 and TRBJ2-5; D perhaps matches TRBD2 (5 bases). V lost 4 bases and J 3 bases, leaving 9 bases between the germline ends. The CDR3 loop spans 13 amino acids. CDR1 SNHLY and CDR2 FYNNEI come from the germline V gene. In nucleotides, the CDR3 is TGTGCCAGCAGTGCGGGGAATAAAGAGACCCAGTACTTC. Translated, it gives CASSAGNKETQYF.

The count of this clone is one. In DNA form, the CDR3 reads TGTGCCTGGAGTACCGGTTTGACCCAGTACTTC. Translated, it gives CAWSTGLTQYF. The chain is built from TRBV30 and TRBJ2-5; D not resolved. The CDR3 totals 11 residues. V was shortened by 2 bases and J by 7 bases, with 8 bases between the two germline ends. Germline CDR1 GTSNPN, CDR2 SVGIG (reference sequence).

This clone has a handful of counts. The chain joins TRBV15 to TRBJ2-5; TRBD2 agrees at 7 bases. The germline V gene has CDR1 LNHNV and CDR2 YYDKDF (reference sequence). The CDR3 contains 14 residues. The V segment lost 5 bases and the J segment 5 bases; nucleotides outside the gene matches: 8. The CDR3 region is CATSESGVRETQYF. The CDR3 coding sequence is TGTGCCACCAGCGAGAGCGGGGTACGGGAGACCCAGTACTTC.

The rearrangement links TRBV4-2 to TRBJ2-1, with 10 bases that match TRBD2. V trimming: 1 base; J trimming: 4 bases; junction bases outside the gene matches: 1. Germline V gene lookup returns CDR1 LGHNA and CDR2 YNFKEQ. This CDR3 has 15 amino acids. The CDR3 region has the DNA TGTGCCAGCAGCCAAGCTAGCGGGAGATACAATGAGCAGTTCTTC. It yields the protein CASSQASGRYNEQFF.

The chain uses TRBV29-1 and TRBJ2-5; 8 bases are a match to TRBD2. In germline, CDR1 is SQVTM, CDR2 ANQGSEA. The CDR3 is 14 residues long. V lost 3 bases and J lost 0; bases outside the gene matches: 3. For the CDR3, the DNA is TGCAGCGTTGAGGAGCGGGAGTACCAAGAGACCCAGTACTTC. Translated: CSVEEREYQETQYF.

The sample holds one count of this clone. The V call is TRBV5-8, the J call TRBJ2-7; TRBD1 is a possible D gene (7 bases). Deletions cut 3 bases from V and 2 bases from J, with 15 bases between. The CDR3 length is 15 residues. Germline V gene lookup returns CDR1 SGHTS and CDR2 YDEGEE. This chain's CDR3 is CASSSAQGGPYEQYF. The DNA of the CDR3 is TGTGCCAGCAGCTCCGCCCAGGGGGGACCCTACGAGCAGTACTTC.

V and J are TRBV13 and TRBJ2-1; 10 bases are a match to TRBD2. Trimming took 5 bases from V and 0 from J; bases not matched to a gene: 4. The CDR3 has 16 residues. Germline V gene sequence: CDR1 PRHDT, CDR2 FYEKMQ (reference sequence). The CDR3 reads CASSGPSGSSYNEQFF. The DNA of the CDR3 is TGTGCCAGCAGCGGACCTAGCGGGAGCTCCTACAATGAGCAGTTCTTC.

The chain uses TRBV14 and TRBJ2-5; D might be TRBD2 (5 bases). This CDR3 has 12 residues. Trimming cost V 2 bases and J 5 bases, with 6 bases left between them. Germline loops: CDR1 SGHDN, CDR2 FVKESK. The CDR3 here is CASSQRRETQYF. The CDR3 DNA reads TGTGCCAGCAGCCAAAGGAGGGAGACCCAGTACTTC.

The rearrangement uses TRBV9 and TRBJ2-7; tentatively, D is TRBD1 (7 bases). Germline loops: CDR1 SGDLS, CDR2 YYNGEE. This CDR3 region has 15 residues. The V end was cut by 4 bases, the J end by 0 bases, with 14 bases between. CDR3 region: CASSPRQGLSYEQYF. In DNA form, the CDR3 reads TGTGCCAGCAGCCCTCGACAGGGACTCTCCTACGAGCAGTACTTC.

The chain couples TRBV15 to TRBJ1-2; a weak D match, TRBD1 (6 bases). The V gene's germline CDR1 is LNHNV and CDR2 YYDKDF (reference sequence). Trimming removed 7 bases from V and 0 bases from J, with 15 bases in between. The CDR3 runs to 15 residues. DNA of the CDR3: TGTGCCACCAAGCAATCTAAGGGGGCTAACTATGGCTACACCTTC. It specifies CATKQSKGANYGYTF. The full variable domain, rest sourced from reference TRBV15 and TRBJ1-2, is DAMVIQNPRYQVTQFGKPVTLSCSQTLNHNVMYWYQQKSSQAPKLLFHYYDKDFNNEADTPDNFQSRRPNTSFCFLDIRSPGLGDTAMYLCATKQSKGANYGYTFGSGTRLTVV.

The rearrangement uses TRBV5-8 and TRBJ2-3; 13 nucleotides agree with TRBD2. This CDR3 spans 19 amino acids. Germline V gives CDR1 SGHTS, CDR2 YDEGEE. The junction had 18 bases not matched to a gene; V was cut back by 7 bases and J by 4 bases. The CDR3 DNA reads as TGTGCCAGCCCCTCGGGACTAGCGGGAAAAAGATGGAGGCCAGATACGCAGTATTTT. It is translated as CASPSGLAGKRWRPDTQYF.

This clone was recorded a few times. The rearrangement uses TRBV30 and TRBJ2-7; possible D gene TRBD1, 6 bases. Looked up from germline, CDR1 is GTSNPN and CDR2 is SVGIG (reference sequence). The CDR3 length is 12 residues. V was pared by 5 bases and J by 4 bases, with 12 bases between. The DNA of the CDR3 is TGTGCCTGGGGACAGAATGCTTACGAGCAGTACTTC. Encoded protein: CAWGQNAYEQYF.

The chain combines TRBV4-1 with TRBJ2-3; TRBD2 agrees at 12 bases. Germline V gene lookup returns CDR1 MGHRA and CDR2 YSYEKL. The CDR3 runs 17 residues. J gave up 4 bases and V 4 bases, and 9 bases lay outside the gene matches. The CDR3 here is CASSLSTSGSFADTQYF. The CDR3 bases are TGCGCCAGCAGCCTATCGACTAGCGGGAGTTTTGCAGATACGCAGTATTTT.